The present T cell receptor (beta chain) was sequenced within a study of cytomegalovirus exposure and HLA in healthy donors. Background on the study: About 80 million unique TCRs from HLA-typed donors were held in an early data release. When 350 to 500 donors were genotyped, roughly 82% of them were found to fall in the Caucasian-associated ancestry cluster.

The CDR3 is 15 amino acids. With V trimmed by 2 bases and J by 2 bases, 5 bases remained unmatched. Germline V gives CDR1 MNHNS, CDR2 SASEGT. Study results and limitations: A later analysis reportedly found that, within productive TCRs, an Asian-associated ancestry cluster had fewer N-insertions than the mean observed across the approximately 700 donors. A list of 164 TCR beta chains associated with cytomegalovirus was given.

Vbeta (60) and Jbeta (13) primers were used in the PCR. Profiled with immunoSEQ multiplex PCR; TCRdb holds only in-frame clones, not every one. The data show about 160,000 clones, with 75% to 85% seen just once and 1.5% to 2% held by the top ten. Details on this clone: Its cognate antigen is unknown.

This TCR was sampled from a young woman in good health and CMV-seronegative. Sequenced sample: PBMCs. This rearrangement joins TRBV6-1 to TRBJ2-5; 7 nucleotides agree with TRBD1. CDR3 loop: CASSEMAGGQETQYF. DNA of the CDR3: TGTGCCAGCAGTGAAATGGCAGGGGGACAAGAGACCCAGTACTTC.